The source of this T cell receptor (beta chain) is a study of cytomegalovirus exposure and HLA in healthy donors. The approximately 120-subject validation cohort, separate from the roughly 670-subject first cohort, included the donors. Sequencing was performed with immunoSEQ multiplex PCR; in TCRdb, only in-frame clones are kept and a portion is missing. Of around 300,000 clones in the sample, around 90% were seen once. From germline, CDR1 is SGHTA and CDR2 FQGNSA. Trimming cost V 7 bases and J 5 bases; bases outside gene matches: 10. CDR3 length: 15 amino acids. V gene TRBV7-2 combines with J gene TRBJ2-3; 9 nucleotides align to TRBD1. This clonotype was sampled from a woman under 40 in good health and CMV-seropositive. The sample comprised PBMCs. CDR3 nucleotides: TGTGCCAGCACCTTGGGGGACAGGGTGGAAGATACGCAGTATTTT. Translating gives CASTLGDRVEDTQYF.